Below are 11 T cell receptor beta chains sequenced from a single sample in a study of CD8+CD57+ T cells in acquired aplastic anemia (dated by TCRdb to the late 2010s). Flow cytometry had shown CD8+CD57+ cell expansion in the patients selected for sequencing. The sequencer was an Illumina HiSeq 2000. Profiling of TCR beta VDJ combinations and CDR3 sequences used genomic DNA as the template. TCRdb itself trimmed the public reads at Q25 with fastp, ran MiXCR and retained productive beta chains. A single entry per CDR3 protein holds the most common genes and DNA from its merged rows. This sample holds 120,000 or so distinct CDR3 sequences; approximately 41% were observed only once. The ten largest make up under 3% of the sample. The specimen sequenced was sorted CD4+, CD8+, or CD8+CD57+ T cells (not recorded which) from PBMCs. These receptors were obtained from a human donor with aplastic anemia.

This clonotype was seen repeatedly, ten times or more. The V and J genes are TRBV19 and TRBJ1-2; D is unclear. This CDR3 spans 14 amino acids. Between the trimmed V and J ends, which lost 7 bases and 2 bases, there was a span of 14 bases. Germline lookup yields CDR1 LNHDA and CDR2 SQIVND (reference sequence). The chain's CDR3 is CASTHVPGNYGYTF. The CDR3 DNA is TGTGCCAGTACCCATGTACCGGGAAACTATGGCTACACCTTC.

This clonotype was counted a few times. The J gene is TRBJ2-7, the V gene TRBV30; D might be TRBD1 (6 bases). V lost 3 bases to trimming and J lost 5 bases, with 17 bases between them. The germline V gene has CDR1 GTSNPN and CDR2 SVGIG (reference sequence). CDR3 length equals 14 residues. The CDR3 bases are TGTGCCTGGAGCAAAATACAGGGTAATGACGAGCAGTACGTC. It codes for CAWSKIQGNDEQYV.

There are many counts of this clonotype. This chain joins TRBV6-1 and TRBJ2-7; D is unclear. Germline assignment: CDR1 MNHNS and CDR2 SASEGT. The CDR3 spans 12 residues. The ends were cut back, 2 bases at V and 3 bases at J, with 5 bases in the middle. This chain's CDR3 is CASSEQIYEQYV. DNA for the CDR3: TGTGCCAGCAGTGAACAGATCTACGAGCAGTACGTC.

The sample holds many counts of this clonotype. This chain uses TRBV3-1 with TRBJ2-3; no clear D. The germline V gene has CDR1 LGHDT and CDR2 YNNKEL (reference sequence). Trimming left V 4 bases short and J 1 base short, with 6 bases between. The CDR3 consists of 13 residues. CDR3 DNA sequence: TGTGCCAGCAGCCGGGCAGGCACAGATACGCAGTATTTT. This encodes CASSRAGTDTQYF.

This clonotype occurred many times. V and J are TRBV3-1 and TRBJ2-7; D not certain. The CDR3 spans 14 residues. The ends were cut back, 4 bases at V and 6 bases at J, with 16 bases in the middle. Germline V gene sequence: CDR1 LGHDT, CDR2 YNNKEL (reference sequence). The CDR3 is CASSPRGRRREQYF. The CDR3 region has the DNA TGTGCCAGCAGCCCCCGTGGGCGGCGGCGCGAGCAGTACTTC.

This clonotype turned up a few times. The chain employs TRBV7-3 and TRBJ2-5; no firm D call. The J call could be wrong; TRBJ2-7 is a better fit for the DNA end. This CDR3 has 14 residues. Germline CDR1 reads SGHTA; CDR2 reads FQGTGA. The chain's CDR3 is CASSQEPGPYEQYF. Here the CDR3 DNA reads TGTGCCAGCAGCCAAGAGCCTGGTCCCTACGAGCAGTACTTC.

V and J are TRBV29-1 and TRBJ1-2; D ambiguous. Looked up from germline, CDR1 is SQVTM and CDR2 is ANQGSEA. The CDR3 has 13 amino acids. V was cut by 3 bases and J by 0 bases, with 8 bases left in between. DNA for the CDR3: TGCAGCGTTGAGATTTTCGCTAACTATGGCTACACCTTC. This gives the protein CSVEIFANYGYTF.

This clonotype has ten or more counts. J is TRBJ2-5 and V is TRBV5-1, with TRBD2 matching over 8 bases. V lost 4 bases and J lost 3; bases outside the gene matches: 11. There are 16 residues in the CDR3. CDR1 SGHRS and CDR2 YFSETQ come from the germline V gene. The CDR3 protein is CASSPGGVKGKETQYF. CDR3 nucleotide sequence: TGCGCCAGCAGCCCGGGAGGGGTTAAGGGAAAAGAGACCCAGTACTTC. Based on the CDR3 plus reference TRBV5-1 and TRBJ2-5, the full variable domain is KAGVTQTPRYLIKTRGQQVTLSCSPISGHRSVSWYQQTPGQGLQFLFEYFSETQRNKGNFPGRFSGRQFSNSRSEMNVSTLELGDSALYLCASSPGGVKGKETQYFGPGTRLLVL.

As regards this clonotype: Compared with germline, one end of the junction differs, possibly owing to a read error. The gene calls are TRBV29-1 and TRBJ2-5, with 13 bases fitting TRBD2. Germline loops: CDR1 SQVTM, CDR2 ANQGSEA. This CDR3 is 17 amino acids long. CDR3 bases: TGCAGCGTTGAAGCCCCGACTAGCGGGGGGAACCAGGAGACCCAGTACTTC. Translation gives CSVEAPTSGGNQETQYF.

J is TRBJ2-7 and V is TRBV20-1, with 12 bases identical to TRBD2. With V trimmed by 3 bases and J by 2 bases, 5 bases remained unmatched. Germline V CDR1 and CDR2: DFQATT, SNEGSKA (reference sequence). This CDR3 has 15 amino acids. The CDR3 region is CSARTSGGNTYEQYV. The CDR3 DNA reads as TGCAGTGCTAGGACTAGCGGGGGCAACACCTACGAGCAGTACGTC.

This clonotype was recorded many times. This chain uses TRBV19 with TRBJ1-5, with D perhaps matching TRBD1 (5 bases). Trimming left V 2 bases short and J 1 base short, with 12 bases between. Per the germline V gene, CDR1 is LNHDA and CDR2 is SQIVND (reference sequence). This CDR3 has 16 residues. CDR3 in DNA: TGTGCCAGTAGTATACAGGGTGGGTCAAGCAATCAGCCCCAGCATTTT. Its translation is CASSIQGGSSNQPQHF.